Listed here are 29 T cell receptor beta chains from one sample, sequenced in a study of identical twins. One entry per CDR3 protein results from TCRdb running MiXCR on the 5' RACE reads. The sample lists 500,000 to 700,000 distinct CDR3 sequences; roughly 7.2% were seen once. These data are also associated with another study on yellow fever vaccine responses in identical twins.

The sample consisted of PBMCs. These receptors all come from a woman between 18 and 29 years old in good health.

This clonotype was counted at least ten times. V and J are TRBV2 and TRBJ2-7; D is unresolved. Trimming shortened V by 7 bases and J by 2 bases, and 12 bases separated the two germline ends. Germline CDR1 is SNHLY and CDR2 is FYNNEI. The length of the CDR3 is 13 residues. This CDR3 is CASTPESPYEQYF. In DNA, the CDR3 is TGTGCCAGCACGCCAGAAAGCCCCTACGAGCAGTACTTC.

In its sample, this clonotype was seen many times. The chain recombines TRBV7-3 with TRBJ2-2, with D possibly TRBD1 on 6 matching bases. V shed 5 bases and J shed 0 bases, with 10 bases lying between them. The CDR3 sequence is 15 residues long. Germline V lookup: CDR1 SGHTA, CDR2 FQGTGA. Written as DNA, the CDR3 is TGTGCCAGCAGCCCGGGACACGCGAACACCGGGGAGCTGTTTTTT. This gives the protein CASSPGHANTGELFF.

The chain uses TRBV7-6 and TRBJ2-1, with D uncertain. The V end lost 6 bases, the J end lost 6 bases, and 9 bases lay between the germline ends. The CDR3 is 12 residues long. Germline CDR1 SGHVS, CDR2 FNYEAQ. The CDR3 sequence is CASRAPFNEQFF. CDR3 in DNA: TGTGCCAGCAGGGCCCCTTTCAATGAGCAGTTCTTC.

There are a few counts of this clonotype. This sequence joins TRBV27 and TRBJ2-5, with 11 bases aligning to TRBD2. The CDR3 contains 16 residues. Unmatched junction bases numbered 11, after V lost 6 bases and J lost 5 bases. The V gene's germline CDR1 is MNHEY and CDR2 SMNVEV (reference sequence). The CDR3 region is CASRPLAGGVMETQYF. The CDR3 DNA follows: TGTGCCAGCAGGCCTCTAGCGGGAGGTGTCATGGAGACCCAGTACTTC.

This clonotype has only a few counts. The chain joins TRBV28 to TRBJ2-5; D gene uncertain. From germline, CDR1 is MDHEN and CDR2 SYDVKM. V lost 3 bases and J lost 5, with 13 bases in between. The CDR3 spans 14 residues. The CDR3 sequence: CASSLAAGWETQYF. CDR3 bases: TGTGCCAGCAGTTTGGCCGCCGGGTGGGAGACCCAGTACTTC.

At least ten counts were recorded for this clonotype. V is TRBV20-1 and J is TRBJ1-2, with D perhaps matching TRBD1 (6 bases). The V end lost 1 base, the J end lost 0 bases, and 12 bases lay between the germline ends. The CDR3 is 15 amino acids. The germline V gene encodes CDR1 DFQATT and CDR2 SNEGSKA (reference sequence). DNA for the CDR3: TGCAGTGCTAGAGTTGCAGGGGCTCCTAACTATGGCTACACCTTC. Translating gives CSARVAGAPNYGYTF.

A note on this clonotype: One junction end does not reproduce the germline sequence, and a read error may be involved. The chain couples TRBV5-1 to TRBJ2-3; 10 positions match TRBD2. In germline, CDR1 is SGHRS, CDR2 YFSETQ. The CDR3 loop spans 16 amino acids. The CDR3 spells CASSRASGGGTDTQDF. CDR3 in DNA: TGCGCCAGCAGCCGAGCTAGCGGGGGAGGCACAGATACGCAGGATTTT.

The CDR3 here is CASSLVRSGGTYEQYF. The CDR3 coding sequence is TGCGCCAGCAGCTTGGTCCGATCGGGAGGGACCTACGAGCAGTACTTC. This chain uses TRBV5-1 with TRBJ2-7, with 8 positions matching TRBD2. The V segment lost 0 bases and the J segment 2 bases; nucleotides outside the gene matches: 7. The CDR3 length is 16 residues. Looked up from germline, CDR1 is SGHRS and CDR2 is YFSETQ.

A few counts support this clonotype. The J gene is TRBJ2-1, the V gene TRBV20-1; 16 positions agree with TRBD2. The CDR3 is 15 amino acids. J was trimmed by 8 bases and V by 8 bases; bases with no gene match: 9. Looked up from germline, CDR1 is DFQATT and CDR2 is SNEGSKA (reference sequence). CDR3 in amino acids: CSSTGTSGREYEQFF. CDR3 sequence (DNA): TGCAGTTCCACCGGGACTAGCGGGAGGGAGTATGAGCAGTTCTTC.

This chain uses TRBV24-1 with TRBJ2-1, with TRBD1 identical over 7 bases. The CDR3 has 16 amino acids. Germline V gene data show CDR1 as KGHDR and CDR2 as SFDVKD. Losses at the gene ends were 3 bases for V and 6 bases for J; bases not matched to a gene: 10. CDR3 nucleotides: TGTGCCACCAGTGATCCCAGACAGGGCATAGGCAATGAGCAGTTCTTC. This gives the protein CATSDPRQGIGNEQFF.

The CDR3 loop reads CASSLLGRTTYNEQFF. The DNA for the CDR3 is TGCGCCAGCAGCCTCCTGGGCCGGACGACCTACAATGAGCAGTTCTTC. This chain links TRBV4-1 with TRBJ2-1; no clear D. This CDR3 region has 16 residues. The germline V and J ends were trimmed by 4 bases and 2 bases, with 15 bases remaining between them. CDR1 is MGHRA, CDR2 YSYEKL, per germline.

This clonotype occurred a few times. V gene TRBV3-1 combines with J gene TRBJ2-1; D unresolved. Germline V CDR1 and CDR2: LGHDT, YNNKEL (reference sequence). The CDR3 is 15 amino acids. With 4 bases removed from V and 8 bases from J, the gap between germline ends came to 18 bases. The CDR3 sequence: CASSPSLLPSDEQFF. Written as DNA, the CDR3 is TGTGCCAGCAGCCCAAGCTTACTCCCCTCGGATGAGCAGTTCTTC.

CDR3: CASSRPLDSEGQYV. DNA of the CDR3: TGTGCCAGCAGCCGACCTCTTGACAGCGAGGGGCAGTACGTC. This chain joins TRBV12-3 or TRBV12-4 and TRBJ2-7; D is tentatively TRBD1 or TRBD2 (5 bases each). V dropped 6 bases and J dropped 9 bases, with 21 bases sitting between them. The CDR3 runs to 14 residues.

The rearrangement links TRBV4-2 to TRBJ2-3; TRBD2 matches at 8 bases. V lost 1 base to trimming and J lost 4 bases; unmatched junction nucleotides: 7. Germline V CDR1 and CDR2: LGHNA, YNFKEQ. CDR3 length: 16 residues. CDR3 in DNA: TGTGCCAGCAGCCAAGTAGCGGGGAGCACCCCAGATACGCAGTATTTT. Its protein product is CASSQVAGSTPDTQYF.

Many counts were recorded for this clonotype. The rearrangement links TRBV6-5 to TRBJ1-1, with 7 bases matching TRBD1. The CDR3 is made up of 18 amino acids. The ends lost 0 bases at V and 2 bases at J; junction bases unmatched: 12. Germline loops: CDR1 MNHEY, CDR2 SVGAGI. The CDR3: CASSYSVIRDSTNTEAFF. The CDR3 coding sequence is TGTGCCAGCAGTTACTCAGTGATAAGGGACAGCACAAACACTGAAGCTTTCTTT.

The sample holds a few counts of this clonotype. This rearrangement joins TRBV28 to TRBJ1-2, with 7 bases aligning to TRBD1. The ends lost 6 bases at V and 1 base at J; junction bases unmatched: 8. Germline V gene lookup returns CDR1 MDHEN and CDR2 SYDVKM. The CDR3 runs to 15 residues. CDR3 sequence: CASRQTGEGNYGYTF. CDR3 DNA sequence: TGTGCCAGCAGACAAACAGGGGAAGGTAACTATGGCTACACCTTC.

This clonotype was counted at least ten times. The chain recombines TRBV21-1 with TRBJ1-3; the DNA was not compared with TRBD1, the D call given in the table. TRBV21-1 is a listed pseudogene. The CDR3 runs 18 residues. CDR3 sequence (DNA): TGTGCCAGCAGCAAGGGACAGGGGTATGGAGGCTCTGGAAACACCATATATTTT. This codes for CASSKGQGYGGSGNTIYF.

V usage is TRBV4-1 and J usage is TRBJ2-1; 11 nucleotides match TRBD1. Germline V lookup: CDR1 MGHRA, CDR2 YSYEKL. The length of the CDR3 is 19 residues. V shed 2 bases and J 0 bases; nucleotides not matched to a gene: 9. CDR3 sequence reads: CASSQTDRGPKSSYNEQFF. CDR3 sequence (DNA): TGCGCCAGCAGCCAAACGGACAGGGGGCCAAAGAGCTCCTACAATGAGCAGTTCTTC.

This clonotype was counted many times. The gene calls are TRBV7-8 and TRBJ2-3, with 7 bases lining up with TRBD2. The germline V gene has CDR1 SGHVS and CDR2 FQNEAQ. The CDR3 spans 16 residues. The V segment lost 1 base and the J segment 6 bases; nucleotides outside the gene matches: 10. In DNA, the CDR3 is TGTGCCAGCAGCTTAGGGTCTAGCGGAAAAGGGGATACGCAGTATTTT. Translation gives CASSLGSSGKGDTQYF.

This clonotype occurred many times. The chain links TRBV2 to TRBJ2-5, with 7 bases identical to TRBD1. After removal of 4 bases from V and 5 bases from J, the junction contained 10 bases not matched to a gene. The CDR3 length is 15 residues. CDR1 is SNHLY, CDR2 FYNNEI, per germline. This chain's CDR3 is CASSGEDRAGETQYF. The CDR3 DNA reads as TGTGCCAGCAGTGGGGAAGACAGGGCTGGGGAGACCCAGTACTTC.

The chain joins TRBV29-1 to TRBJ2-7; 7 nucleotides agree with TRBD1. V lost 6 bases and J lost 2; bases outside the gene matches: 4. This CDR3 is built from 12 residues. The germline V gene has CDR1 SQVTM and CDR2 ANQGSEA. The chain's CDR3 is CSVLGQAYEQYV. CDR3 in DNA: TGCAGCGTACTCGGACAGGCCTACGAGCAGTACGTC.

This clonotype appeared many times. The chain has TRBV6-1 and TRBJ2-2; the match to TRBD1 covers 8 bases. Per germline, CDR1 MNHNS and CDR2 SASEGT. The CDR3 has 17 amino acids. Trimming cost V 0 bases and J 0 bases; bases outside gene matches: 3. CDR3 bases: TGTGCCAGCAGTGAAGCAGGACAGGGTCCGAACACCGGGGAGCTGTTTTTT. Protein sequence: CASSEAGQGPNTGELFF.

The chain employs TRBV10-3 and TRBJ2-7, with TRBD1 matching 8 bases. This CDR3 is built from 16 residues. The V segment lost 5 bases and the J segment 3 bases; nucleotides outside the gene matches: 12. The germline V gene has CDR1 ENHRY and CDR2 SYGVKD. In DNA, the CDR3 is TGTGCCATCAGTCAGACCGGGACAGGAAGATACTACGAGCAGTACTTC. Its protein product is CAISQTGTGRYYEQYF.

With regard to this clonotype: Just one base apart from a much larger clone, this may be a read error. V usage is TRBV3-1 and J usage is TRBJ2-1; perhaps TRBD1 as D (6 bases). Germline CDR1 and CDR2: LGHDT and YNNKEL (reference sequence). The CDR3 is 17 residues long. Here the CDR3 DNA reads TGTGCCTGCAGCGAAGGGGGAACAGGGAGCTCCTACAATGAGCAGTTCTTC. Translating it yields CACSEGGTGSSYNEQFF.

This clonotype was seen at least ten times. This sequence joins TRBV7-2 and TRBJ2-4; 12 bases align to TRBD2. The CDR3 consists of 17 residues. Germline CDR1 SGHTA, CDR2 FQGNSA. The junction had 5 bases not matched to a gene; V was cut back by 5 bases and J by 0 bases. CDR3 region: CASSLTSGSLAKNIQYF. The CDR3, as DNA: TGTGCCAGCAGCCTGACTAGCGGGAGCTTAGCCAAAAACATTCAGTACTTC.

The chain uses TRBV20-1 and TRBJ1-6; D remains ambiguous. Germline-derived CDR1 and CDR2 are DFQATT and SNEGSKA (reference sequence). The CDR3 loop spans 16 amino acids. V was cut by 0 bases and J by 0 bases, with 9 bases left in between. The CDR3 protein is CSARDTRSSYNSPLHF. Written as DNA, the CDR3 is TGCAGTGCTAGAGATACCAGGAGCTCCTATAATTCACCCCTCCACTTT.

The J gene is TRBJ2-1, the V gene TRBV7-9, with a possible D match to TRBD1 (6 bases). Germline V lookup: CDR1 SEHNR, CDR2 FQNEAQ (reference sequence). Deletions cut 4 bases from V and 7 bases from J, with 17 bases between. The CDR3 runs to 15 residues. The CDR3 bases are TGTGCCAGCAGCTCCTCGGCAACAGGGTGGAATGAGCAGTTCTTC. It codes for CASSSSATGWNEQFF.

Written as DNA, the CDR3 is TGTGCCAGCAGCTTAACCGGCAGGGGCTCCTACGAGCAGTACTTC. Translated: CASSLTGRGSYEQYF. The rearrangement joins TRBV28 to TRBJ2-7, with D possibly being TRBD1 (6 bases). V lost 6 bases to trimming and J lost 0 bases, with 15 bases between them. This CDR3 has 15 residues. Germline CDR1 and CDR2: MDHEN and SYDVKM.

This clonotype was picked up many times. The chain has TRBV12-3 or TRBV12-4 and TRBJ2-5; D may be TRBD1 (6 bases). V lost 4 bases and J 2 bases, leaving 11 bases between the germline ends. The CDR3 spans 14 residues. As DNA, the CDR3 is TGTGCCAGCAGTTCCGGACAGCCACAAGAGACCCAGTACTTC. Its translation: CASSSGQPQETQYF.